This T cell receptor (beta chain) comes out of a study of T cell responses to AZD1222 COVID-19 vaccine. The study's findings and limits: Baseline seropositives among AZD1222 recipients totaled only five or six. Dominant at 160-218 and 743-854, vaccine-associated CD4 TCRs also spanned spike.

As concerns this clone: The antigen is not known.

Sequenced by immunoSEQ multiplex PCR; TCRdb stores in-frame clones only, minus some. The table has 150,000 to 200,000 clones, around 93% seen once. V was shortened by 3 bases and J by 0 bases, with 9 bases between the two germline ends. Germline CDR1 is MGHRA and CDR2 is YSYEKL. The CDR3 has 14 residues. This rearrangement joins TRBV4-1 to TRBJ2-7; TRBD1 might be the D (6 bases). Sequenced here: peripheral blood, sampled on day 0 of AZD1222 vaccination. This TCR derives from an adult in good health. CDR3 nucleotides: TGCGCCAGCAGCCACGGGACACTCTCCTACGAGCAGTACTTC. Protein sequence: CASSHGTLSYEQYF.